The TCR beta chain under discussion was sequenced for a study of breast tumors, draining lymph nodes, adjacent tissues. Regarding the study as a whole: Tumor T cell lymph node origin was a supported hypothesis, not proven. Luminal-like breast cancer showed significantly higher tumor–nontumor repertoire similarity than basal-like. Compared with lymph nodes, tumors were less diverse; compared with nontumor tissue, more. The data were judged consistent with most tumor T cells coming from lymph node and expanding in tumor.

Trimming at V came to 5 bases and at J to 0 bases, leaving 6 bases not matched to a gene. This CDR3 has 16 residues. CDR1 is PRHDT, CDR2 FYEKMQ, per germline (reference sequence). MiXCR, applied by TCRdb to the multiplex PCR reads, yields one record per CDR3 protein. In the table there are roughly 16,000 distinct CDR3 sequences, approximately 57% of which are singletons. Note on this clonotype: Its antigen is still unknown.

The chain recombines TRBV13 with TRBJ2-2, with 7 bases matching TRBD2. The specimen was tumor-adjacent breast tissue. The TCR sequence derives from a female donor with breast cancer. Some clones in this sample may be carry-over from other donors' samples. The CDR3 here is CASSKPTSANTGELFF. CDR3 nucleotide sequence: TGTGCCAGCAGCAAACCAACTAGCGCGAACACCGGGGAGCTGTTTTTT.